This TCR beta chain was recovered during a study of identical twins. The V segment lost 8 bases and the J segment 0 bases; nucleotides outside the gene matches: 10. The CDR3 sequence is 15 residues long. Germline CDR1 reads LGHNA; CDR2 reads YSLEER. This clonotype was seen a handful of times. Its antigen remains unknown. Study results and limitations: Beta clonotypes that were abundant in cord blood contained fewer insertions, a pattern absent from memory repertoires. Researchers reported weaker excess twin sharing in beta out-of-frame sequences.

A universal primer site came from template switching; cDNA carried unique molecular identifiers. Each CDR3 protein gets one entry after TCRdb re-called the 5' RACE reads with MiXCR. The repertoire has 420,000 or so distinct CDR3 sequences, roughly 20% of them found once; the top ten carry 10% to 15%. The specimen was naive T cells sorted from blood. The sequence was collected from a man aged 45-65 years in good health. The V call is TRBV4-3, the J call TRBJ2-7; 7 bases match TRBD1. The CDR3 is CASAERQGSSYEQYF. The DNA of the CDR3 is TGCGCCAGCGCGGAACGACAGGGAAGCTCCTACGAGCAGTACTTC.